The subject of this entry is one T cell receptor (beta chain). Antigen unknown. Treatment in this sample: approximately nine-day PBMC culture with coronavirus spike peptide pools or control peptides (ViraFEST assay). These data belong to a study of vaccination and CD4 T cells after COVID-19. Study context: Spike peptides, overlapping and drawn from SARS-CoV-2, HCoV-NL63, HCoV-OC43 and HCoV-229E, were used to stimulate cells.

Sequencing of DNA taken from cultured CD4+ T cells relied on the Oncomine TCR Beta short-read assay. TCRdb used MiXCR to reprocess the PCR reads, holding one entry per CDR3 protein. There are more than 7,000 distinct CDR3 sequences in the sample; approximately 61% occur only once, and around 15% lies in the top ten. V gave up 1 base and J gave up 8 bases, with 11 bases separating them. CDR1 is SGHTA, CDR2 FQGNSA, per germline. This CDR3 region has 14 residues. Sequencing used cultured CD4+ T cells from blood, obtained after SARS-CoV-2 vaccination. The chain combines TRBV7-2 with TRBJ2-2; D might be TRBD2 (6 bases). The source is a human donor with COVID-19. For the CDR3, the DNA is TGTGCCAGCAGCTTAGGGGACGGGGGTGGGGAGCTGTTTTTT. Translated: CASSLGDGGGELFF.